Following are 19 T cell receptor beta chains from one sample sequenced in a study of type 1 regulatory T cells. No antigens are known for them. MiXCR was run by TCRdb on the reads, yielding one entry per CDR3 protein. The sample holds approximately 42,000 distinct CDR3 sequences, approximately 12% seen once. The sequenced sample was cultured non-Tr1 T cells, either the whole culture or a sorted T cell fraction (not recorded which). The receptors were gathered from a human donor in good health.

The chain has TRBV7-2 and TRBJ2-7; 11 positions match TRBD2. V shed 5 bases, J shed 7 bases, and the junction held 10 bases outside the gene matches. The CDR3 is made up of 15 amino acids. CDR1 is SGHTA, CDR2 FQGNSA, per germline. The CDR3 DNA follows: TGTGCCAGCAGCGCCTATATAGCGGGAGGGGGGGAGCAGTACTTC. This codes for CASSAYIAGGGEQYF.

At least ten counts were recorded for this clonotype. The chain couples TRBV18 to TRBJ2-3; 8 bases agree with TRBD1. V gave up 3 bases and J gave up 3 bases; unmatched junction bases: 2. CDR3 size: 14 residues. From germline, CDR1 is KGHSH and CDR2 LQKENI. CDR3 DNA sequence: TGTGCCAGCTCACCGGACAGGGCTACAGATACGCAGTATTTT. This translates into CASSPDRATDTQYF.

V gene TRBV24-1 combines with J gene TRBJ2-1; 12 bases agree with TRBD2. The CDR3 spans 15 residues. V shed 9 bases, J shed 0 bases, and the junction held 2 bases outside the gene matches. Germline V CDR1 and CDR2: KGHDR, SFDVKD. CDR3 amino acids: CATETSGSSYNEQFF. For the CDR3, the DNA is TGTGCCACCGAGACTAGCGGGAGCTCCTACAATGAGCAGTTCTTC.

This clonotype qualifies as medium-sized. V and J are TRBV29-1 and TRBJ1-2, with TRBD1 as a possible D gene (5 bases). The CDR3 is 14 amino acids. Germline values: CDR1 SQVTM, CDR2 ANQGSEA. Trimming took off 0 bases at V and 7 bases at J, with 15 bases between the two ends. DNA of the CDR3: TGCAGCGTTGAAGATCGAAGCCAGGGAGGTGGCTACACCTTC. Its translation is CSVEDRSQGGGYTF.

This clonotype has at least ten counts. The genes are TRBV7-2 and TRBJ2-7; a possible D gene is TRBD2 (5 bases). Germline V lookup: CDR1 SGHTA, CDR2 FQGNSA. Trimming shortened V by 0 bases and J by 6 bases, and 15 bases separated the two germline ends. The CDR3 sequence is 15 residues long. This chain's CDR3 is CASSLAAGRRPEQYF. The CDR3 DNA reads TGTGCCAGCAGCTTAGCGGCGGGTCGGAGGCCCGAGCAGTACTTC.

There are a few counts of this clonotype. The CDR3 coding sequence is TGCAGCGTCGAACTGACAGGGACGGGGTATGGCTACACCTTC. Its protein is CSVELTGTGYGYTF. The chain employs TRBV29-1 and TRBJ1-2; 7 bases are shared with TRBD1. The length of the CDR3 is 14 residues. J lost 5 bases, V lost 6 bases, and 12 bases had no gene match. Germline CDR1 is SQVTM and CDR2 is ANQGSEA.

This clonotype occurred many times. The V and J genes are TRBV6-5 and TRBJ2-3; D might be TRBD2 (6 bases). This CDR3 has 11 amino acids. From germline, CDR1 is MNHEY and CDR2 SVGAGI. V was shortened by 8 bases and J by 6 bases, with 9 bases between the two germline ends. CDR3: CASRLADTQYF. CDR3 bases: TGTGCCAGCCGGCTAGCGGATACGCAGTATTTT.

On this clonotype itself: The junction differs from germline at one of its ends, possibly a read error. The chain combines TRBV5-1 with TRBJ2-5; 10 bases agree with TRBD1. This CDR3 comprises 15 residues. The germline gives CDR1 SGHRS, CDR2 YFSETQ. CDR3: CASSFATGGGEAQYF. The DNA of the CDR3 is TGCGCCAGCAGCTTTGCGACAGGGGGCGGAGAGGCCCAGTACTTC.

The chain carries TRBV10-3 and TRBJ1-5; tentative D call: TRBD1 (5 bases). Trimming removed 7 bases at V and 0 bases at J, with 10 bases between. Germline V CDR1 and CDR2: ENHRY, SYGVKD. This CDR3 has 14 residues. DNA for the CDR3: TGTGCCATCAAGACAGAGGGTAGCAATCAGCCCCAGCATTTT. Encoded protein: CAIKTEGSNQPQHF.

There are many counts of this clonotype. The chain combines TRBV20-1 with TRBJ2-5, with 9 bases matching TRBD1. After removal of 6 bases from V and 5 bases from J, the junction contained 10 bases not matched to a gene. Germline assignment: CDR1 DFQATT and CDR2 SNEGSKA (reference sequence). This CDR3 region has 14 residues. CDR3 residues: CSANGQGRVETQYF. For the CDR3, the DNA is TGCAGTGCCAACGGACAGGGGAGGGTCGAGACCCAGTACTTC.

This clonotype was seen a few times. The genes are TRBV11-2 and TRBJ2-5, with D tentatively TRBD1 (5 bases). CDR3 length: 15 residues. Trimming removed 1 base at V and 5 bases at J, with 14 bases between. Germline loops: CDR1 SGHAT, CDR2 FQNNGV. CDR3 DNA sequence: TGTGCCAGCAGCTTAGCCGCCAGCAGGGCCGAGACCCAGTACTTC. It encodes CASSLAASRAETQYF.

This clonotype was observed a single time. This chain joins TRBV7-2 and TRBJ2-1, with 8 nucleotides matching TRBD2. J was trimmed by 8 bases and V by 6 bases; bases with no gene match: 9. The CDR3 covers 14 residues. Germline loops: CDR1 SGHTA, CDR2 FQGNSA. CDR3 bases: TGTGCCAGCAGAAGCGGGAGAGGCGTTTATGAGCAGTTCTTC. It translates to CASRSGRGVYEQFF. The full variable domain, completed using reference TRBV7-2 and TRBJ2-1, is GAGVSQSPSNKVTEKGKDVELRCDPISGHTALYWYRQSLGQGLEFLIYFQGNSAPDKSGLPSDRFSAERTGGSVSTLTIQRTQQEDSAVYLCASRSGRGVYEQFFGPGTRLTVL.

In its sample, this clonotype was seen many times. The chain combines TRBV20-1 with TRBJ2-5; 10 bases fit TRBD1. V shed 8 bases and J 5 bases; nucleotides not matched to a gene: 2. The CDR3 spans 11 residues. CDR1 is DFQATT, CDR2 SNEGSKA, per germline (reference sequence). CDR3 in amino acids: CSRDRGETQYF. The CDR3 DNA is TGCAGTCGGGACAGGGGTGAGACCCAGTACTTC.

The CDR3 spells CASTRLSAGELFF. CDR3 nucleotides: TGTGCCAGCACCAGGCTCTCCGCCGGGGAGCTGTTTTTT. The V and J genes are TRBV2 and TRBJ2-2; D remains ambiguous. The CDR3 is made up of 13 amino acids. Trimming took off 7 bases at V and 6 bases at J, with 12 bases between the two ends. Germline V gene lookup returns CDR1 SNHLY and CDR2 FYNNEI.

J is TRBJ1-4 and V is TRBV10-3, with unresolved D. Germline V gene lookup returns CDR1 ENHRY and CDR2 SYGVKD. V was shortened by 0 bases and J by 6 bases, with 2 bases between the two germline ends. This CDR3 has 12 residues. The CDR3 spells CAISESDEKLFF. The CDR3 DNA reads as TGTGCCATCAGTGAGTCGGATGAAAAACTGTTTTTT.

This clonotype was counted ten times or more. The chain joins TRBV10-2 to TRBJ2-3; D gene ambiguous. CDR1 WSHSY and CDR2 SAAADI come from the germline V gene. The CDR3 has 12 amino acids. Trimming removed 3 bases at V and 3 bases at J, with 4 bases between. The CDR3 loop reads CASSDRTDTQYF. CDR3 bases: TGCGCCAGCAGTGACCGGACAGATACGCAGTATTTT.

This clonotype was picked up many times. The CDR3 here is CASRSGTGRGELFF. CDR3 DNA: TGTGCCAGCAGATCCGGGACCGGTCGGGGGGAGCTGTTTTTT. This chain connects TRBV28 to TRBJ2-2, with D perhaps given as TRBD1 or TRBD2 (5 bases each). The CDR3 is 14 amino acids. The germline V and J ends were trimmed by 6 bases and 8 bases, with 16 bases remaining between them. In germline, CDR1 is MDHEN, CDR2 SYDVKM. The full variable domain, its missing parts supplied by reference TRBV28 and TRBJ2-2, is DVKVTQSSRYLVKRTGEKVFLECVQDMDHENMFWYRQDPGLGLRLIYFSYDVKMKEKGDIPEGYSVSREKKERFSLILESASTNQTSMYLCASRSGTGRGELFFGEGSRLTVL.

The CDR3 DNA follows: TGCAGTGCCCATACCGGGACTTTGAACACCGGGGAGCTGTTTTTT. The encoded protein is CSAHTGTLNTGELFF. The chain uses TRBV20-1 and TRBJ2-2, with D maybe TRBD2 (6 bases). Trimming left V 6 bases short and J 1 base short, with 15 bases between. The germline V gene has CDR1 DFQATT and CDR2 SNEGSKA (reference sequence). The CDR3 loop spans 15 amino acids.

This clonotype was counted at least ten times. The chain joins TRBV20-1 to TRBJ2-3; 9 bases map to TRBD1. The germline gives CDR1 DFQATT, CDR2 SNEGSKA (reference sequence). V shed 4 bases, J shed 5 bases, and the junction held 10 bases outside the gene matches. This CDR3 is 15 amino acids long. The CDR3 coding sequence is TGCAGTGCTAACCGACAGGGGGAGGTCAGAGATACGCAGTATTTT. Protein: CSANRQGEVRDTQYF.